Presented here are 29 T cell receptor beta chains from one specimen sequenced in a study of cytomegalovirus exposure and HLA in healthy donors. 13 Jbeta primers and 60 Vbeta primers were used for the PCR. Profiling relied on immunoSEQ multiplex PCR, and the TCRdb table lists in-frame clones only, not all of them. The sample shows about 130,000 clones, 80% to 85% of them seen only once. Material: PBMCs. The receptors originated from a boy between 10 and 17 years old in good health and CMV-seronegative.

Of note for this clone: The junction does not match germline at one end; this may be a read error. The chain couples TRBV6-1 to TRBJ2-1; 8 bases are shared with TRBD2. CDR1 MNHNS and CDR2 SASEGT come from the germline V gene. The CDR3 runs to 15 residues. CDR3 amino acids: CASNEALAGYNEQFF. The CDR3 DNA reads TGTGCCAGCAATGAAGCCCTAGCGGGTTACAATGAGCAGTTCTTC.

This chain joins TRBV6-5 and TRBJ2-3; 7 bases are a match to TRBD1. The CDR3 has 14 amino acids. V lost 2 bases and J lost 1; bases outside the gene matches: 0. CDR1 is MNHEY and CDR2 is SVGAGI in the germline V gene. The CDR3 region is CASSYQGGTDTQYF. The CDR3 coding sequence is TGTGCCAGCAGTTACCAGGGGGGCACAGATACGCAGTATTTT.

This chain connects TRBV5-4 to TRBJ2-7; the D gene is possibly TRBD2 (6 bases). Looked up from germline, CDR1 is SGHNT and CDR2 is YYREEE (reference sequence). The V end was cut by 5 bases, the J end by 0 bases, with 15 bases between. The CDR3 consists of 15 residues. The CDR3 DNA reads as TGTGCCAGCAGAGAGGACTACGCCGTCTCCTACGAGCAGTACTTC. Translation gives CASREDYAVSYEQYF. The variable domain in full, completed from reference TRBV5-4 and TRBJ2-7, reads ETGVTQSPTHLIKTRGQQVTLRCSSQSGHNTVSWYQQALGQGPQFIFQYYREEENGRGNFPPRFSGLQFPNYSSELNVNALELDDSALYLCASREDYAVSYEQYFGPGTRLTVT.

The chain uses TRBV7-9 and TRBJ1-6, with 7 bases fitting TRBD1. The V gene's germline CDR1 is SEHNR and CDR2 FQNEAQ (reference sequence). V shed 1 base, J shed 8 bases, and the junction held 5 bases outside the gene matches. This CDR3 spans 15 amino acids. The CDR3 sequence is CASSLGGGRDSPLHF. The CDR3 nucleotides read TGTGCCAGCAGCTTAGGAGGGGGCCGGGATTCACCCCTCCACTTT.

The chain carries TRBV15 and TRBJ1-1; TRBD1 aligns across 8 bases. Unmatched junction bases numbered 10, after V lost 5 bases and J lost 5 bases. The CDR3 length is 15 residues. Germline lookup yields CDR1 LNHNV and CDR2 YYDKDF (reference sequence). The CDR3 DNA reads TGTGCCACCAGCGGCATGACAGGGGCCGGAACTGAAGCTTTCTTT. Translated: CATSGMTGAGTEAFF.

This chain links TRBV5-6 with TRBJ1-2; D remains unclear. The ends were cut back, 5 bases at V and 4 bases at J, with 18 bases in the middle. Germline assignment: CDR1 SGHDT and CDR2 YYEEEE. The CDR3 covers 15 residues. The CDR3 is CASSSGVGRPYGYTF. In DNA form, the CDR3 reads TGTGCCAGCAGTTCAGGTGTCGGCAGGCCCTATGGCTACACCTTC.

The chain is built from TRBV13 and TRBJ2-7, with D possibly TRBD2 on 5 matching bases. Germline values: CDR1 PRHDT, CDR2 FYEKMQ (reference sequence). Deletions cut 0 bases from V and 2 bases from J, with 8 bases between. The CDR3 has 14 residues. CDR3 in amino acids: CASSLGSAPYEQYF. CDR3 coding DNA: TGTGCCAGCAGCTTAGGTAGCGCCCCCTACGAGCAGTACTTC. The complete variable domain, with remaining parts taken from reference TRBV13 and TRBJ2-7, reads AAGVIQSPRHLIKEKRETATLKCYPIPRHDTVYWYQQGPGQDPQFLISFYEKMQSDKGSIPDRFSAQQFSDYHSELNMSSLELGDSALYFCASSLGSAPYEQYFGPGTRLTVT.

The chain joins TRBV30 to TRBJ2-1; 9 positions agree with TRBD2. This CDR3 region has 15 residues. The germline CDR1 and CDR2 sequences are GTSNPN and SVGIG (reference sequence). Trimming cost V 3 bases and J 5 bases; bases outside gene matches: 8. CDR3 loop: CAWRRRGGWDNEQFF. CDR3 nucleotide sequence: TGTGCCTGGAGAAGGCGGGGGGGGTGGGACAATGAGCAGTTCTTC.

This clone showed up just once. This chain uses TRBV18 with TRBJ2-7; possible D gene TRBD1, 6 bases. This CDR3 has 14 amino acids. The V end lost 1 base, the J end lost 1 base, and 8 bases lay between the germline ends. In germline, CDR1 is KGHSH, CDR2 LQKENI. As DNA, the CDR3 is TGTGCCAGCTCACCACGACAGGCTTCCTACGAGCAGTACTTC. Translation gives CASSPRQASYEQYF.

The chain carries TRBV6-6 and TRBJ2-7; 9 bases align to TRBD1. Trimming took 4 bases from V and 3 from J; bases not matched to a gene: 10. The CDR3 runs 16 residues. Germline-derived CDR1 and CDR2 are MNHNY and SVGAGI (reference sequence). CDR3 DNA sequence: TGTGCCAGCAGTTTAGGTGCCCCGGGACAGGGCTACGAGCAGTACTTC. This codes for CASSLGAPGQGYEQYF.

In its sample, this clone was seen a few times. The rearrangement uses TRBV2 and TRBJ1-5, with a possible D match to TRBD1 (5 bases). This CDR3 has 13 residues. Germline CDR1 reads SNHLY; CDR2 reads FYNNEI. V lost 7 bases to trimming and J lost 7 bases, with 14 bases between them. The CDR3 here is CASNTGPEQPQHF. CDR3 nucleotide sequence: TGTGCCAGCAATACAGGTCCAGAACAGCCCCAGCATTTT. The whole variable domain, filled in from reference TRBV2 and TRBJ1-5, reads EPEVTQTPSHQVTQMGQEVILRCVPISNHLYFYWYRQILGQKVEFLVSFYNNEISEKSEIFDDQFSVERPDGSNFTLKIRSTKLEDSAMYFCASNTGPEQPQHFGDGTRLSIL.

In nucleotides, the CDR3 is TGTGCCAGTAGTACCTCCGGGTCGAGAGCCCGGGATGGCTACACCTTC. Its translation is CASSTSGSRARDGYTF. The gene calls are TRBV19 and TRBJ1-2, with D unclear. Deletions cut 4 bases from V and 6 bases from J, with 21 bases between. The CDR3 totals 16 residues. Germline V CDR1 and CDR2: LNHDA, SQIVND (reference sequence).

V usage is TRBV7-9 and J usage is TRBJ2-3; D ambiguous. The ends were cut back, 5 bases at V and 0 bases at J, with 18 bases in the middle. The CDR3 loop spans 17 amino acids. Germline V lookup: CDR1 SEHNR, CDR2 FQNEAQ (reference sequence). The CDR3 DNA is TGTGCCAGCAGCGCCCACCCGGTAGAGTTGAGCACAGATACGCAGTATTTT. This encodes CASSAHPVELSTDTQYF.

The J gene is TRBJ2-5, the V gene TRBV5-6; 9 positions agree with TRBD2. This CDR3 has 17 amino acids. The junction had 9 bases not matched to a gene; V was cut back by 2 bases and J by 1 base. Germline V gene sequence: CDR1 SGHDT, CDR2 YYEEEE. This CDR3 reads CASSFLAGGGAQETQYF. Here the CDR3 DNA reads TGTGCCAGCAGCTTTTTGGCGGGGGGGGGCGCCCAAGAGACCCAGTACTTC.

This clone was observed a single time. The chain is built from TRBV21-1 and TRBJ2-7; the table calls TRBD1, which could not be checked here. TRBV21-1 is a pseudogene segment. CDR3 size: 16 residues. The CDR3 DNA is TGTGCCAGCAGCAAATCGGACAGGCCTCTTAAGAACGAGCAGTACTTC. Residues: CASSKSDRPLKNEQYF.

The genes are TRBV4-1 and TRBJ2-2; D uncertain. Trimming removed 0 bases at V and 7 bases at J, with 9 bases between. The CDR3 consists of 14 residues. The germline gives CDR1 MGHRA, CDR2 YSYEKL. The CDR3 bases are TGCGCCAGCAGCCAAGATCAGGCCGGCGGGGAGCTGTTTTTT. This encodes CASSQDQAGGELFF.

The rearrangement uses TRBV2 and TRBJ2-7; TRBD2 agrees at 15 bases. V dropped 2 bases and J dropped 6; count of bases not matched to a gene: 2. The germline CDR1 and CDR2 sequences are SNHLY and FYNNEI. This CDR3 contains 15 residues. The CDR3: CASSERTSGRGEQYF. CDR3 nucleotide sequence: TGTGCCAGCAGTGAACGGACTAGCGGGAGGGGCGAGCAGTACTTC.

For the CDR3, the DNA is TGTGCCAGCAGCCCGGGGGGAGTAGGTTACGAGCAGTACTTC. This codes for CASSPGGVGYEQYF. The J gene is TRBJ2-5, the V gene TRBV25-1, with TRBD2 matching over 7 bases. The DNA end lines up better with TRBJ2-7; the J call may be wrong. Germline-derived CDR1 and CDR2 are MGHDK and SYGVNS. The CDR3 length is 14 residues.

The rearrangement links TRBV6-1 to TRBJ2-7; D gene unclear. Germline V gene data show CDR1 as MNHNS and CDR2 as SASEGT. With 5 bases removed from V and 2 bases from J, the gap between germline ends came to 13 bases. CDR3 length: 14 residues. The CDR3 DNA is TGTGCCAGCAGTCGCACCGGGTTACCCTACGAGCAGTACTTC. It specifies CASSRTGLPYEQYF.

The rearrangement links TRBV5-6 to TRBJ2-5; D is possibly TRBD2 (6 bases). Per the germline V gene, CDR1 is SGHDT and CDR2 is YYEEEE. This CDR3 has 13 amino acids. V gave up 3 bases and J gave up 7 bases, with 13 bases separating them. CDR3 in amino acids: CASSSGGSGTQYF. DNA of the CDR3: TGTGCCAGCAGCTCTGGAGGGTCCGGGACCCAGTACTTC. The full variable domain, in which reference TRBV5-6 and TRBJ2-5 provide the parts outside the CDR3, is DAGVTQSPTHLIKTRGQQVTLRCSPKSGHDTVSWYQQALGQGPQFIFQYYEEEERQRGNFPDRFSGHQFPNYSSELNVNALLLGDSALYLCASSSGGSGTQYFGPGTRLLVL.

The rearrangement joins TRBV5-1 to TRBJ2-7; D unclear. The CDR3 has 12 amino acids. Germline-derived CDR1 and CDR2 are SGHRS and YFSETQ. V lost 4 bases and J lost 6, with 11 bases in between. CDR3 coding DNA: TGCGCCAGCAGCCTCTCCACTACCGAGCAGTACTTC. It is translated as CASSLSTTEQYF.

The chain carries TRBV18 and TRBJ2-2; D is perhaps TRBD2 (6 bases). The CDR3 consists of 16 residues. V shed 1 base and J shed 1 base, with 10 bases lying between them. Germline CDR1 KGHSH, CDR2 LQKENI. Here the CDR3 reads CASSPRIAVNTGELFF. CDR3 DNA: TGTGCCAGCTCACCACGGATAGCGGTGAACACCGGGGAGCTGTTTTTT.

This clone was recorded only once. This chain links TRBV4-1 with TRBJ2-3; weak D call: TRBD2 (5 bases). V was cut by 1 base and J by 6 bases, with 14 bases left in between. CDR3 length: 15 amino acids. Germline V gives CDR1 MGHRA, CDR2 YSYEKL. CDR3 residues: CASSQAGLASDTQYF. CDR3 bases: TGCGCCAGCAGCCAAGCGGGTCTAGCATCGGATACGCAGTATTTT.

This clone was counted a single time. This chain connects TRBV6-1 to TRBJ1-5; 7 nucleotides align to TRBD1. The V gene end was trimmed by 4 bases and the J gene end by 4 bases; junction bases not matched to a gene: 4. The CDR3 is 14 amino acids. Germline CDR1 MNHNS, CDR2 SASEGT. The CDR3 here is CASSGQGGNQPQHF. CDR3 nucleotide sequence: TGTGCCAGCAGTGGACAGGGTGGGAATCAGCCCCAGCATTTT.

The chain is built from TRBV15 and TRBJ2-2; a weak D match, TRBD2 (6 bases). The CDR3 totals 15 residues. Deletions cut 2 bases from V and 5 bases from J, with 12 bases between. Germline V gene lookup returns CDR1 LNHNV and CDR2 YYDKDF (reference sequence). The chain's CDR3 is CATSRISGPTGELFF. CDR3 sequence (DNA): TGTGCCACCAGCAGAATCAGCGGGCCGACCGGGGAGCTGTTTTTT. The entire variable domain, with the rest obtained from reference TRBV15 and TRBJ2-2, is as follows: DAMVIQNPRYQVTQFGKPVTLSCSQTLNHNVMYWYQQKSSQAPKLLFHYYDKDFNNEADTPDNFQSRRPNTSFCFLDIRSPGLGDTAMYLCATSRISGPTGELFFGEGSRLTVL.

The CDR3 sequence is CASSISGSTDTQYF. DNA for the CDR3: TGTGCCAGCAGCATTAGCGGGAGCACAGATACGCAGTATTTT. The V call is TRBV7-9, the J call TRBJ2-3; the match to TRBD2 covers 7 bases. This CDR3 is built from 14 residues. The V gene end was trimmed by 5 bases and the J gene end by 0 bases; junction bases not matched to a gene: 2. The germline V gene encodes CDR1 SEHNR and CDR2 FQNEAQ (reference sequence).

The V call is TRBV7-2, the J call TRBJ2-3; D might be TRBD2 (5 bases). The CDR3 has 13 amino acids. V lost 1 base and J lost 5, with 7 bases in between. Per germline, CDR1 SGHTA and CDR2 FQGNSA. CDR3 sequence (DNA): TGTGCCAGCAGCTTAGTTCGGGAAGATACGCAGTATTTT. Residues: CASSLVREDTQYF.

V is TRBV2 and J is TRBJ2-3; tentative D call: TRBD2 (7 bases). CDR1 and CDR2 (germline): SNHLY, FYNNEI. The CDR3 sequence is 14 residues long. Deletions cut 3 bases from V and 3 bases from J, with 10 bases between. The CDR3 region is CASSDGRGTDTQYF. CDR3 bases: TGTGCCAGCAGTGATGGGAGGGGGACAGATACGCAGTATTTT.

The V gene is TRBV6-4, the J gene TRBJ1-1; D not certain. This CDR3 spans 13 amino acids. Per the germline V gene, CDR1 is MRHNA and CDR2 is SNTAGT. V was trimmed by 6 bases and J by 1 base, leaving 9 bases between them. The CDR3 loop is CASRAEENTEAFF. The CDR3 DNA sequence: TGTGCCAGCAGGGCAGAAGAGAACACTGAAGCTTTCTTT.